The rows below give T cell receptor beta chains drawn from one sample of a study of OX40 agonist ivuxolimab in advanced cancers. Here immunoSEQ multiplex PCR was the method, and the copy in TCRdb shows in-frame clones only, minus some. The table shows some 87,000 clones, with 90% occurring only once. Sequencing used CD4+ or CD8+ T cells sorted from blood, obtained in a trial of the OX40 agonist ivuxolimab. Receptor source: an adult with an advanced solid tumor such as melanoma, head and neck, liver or kidney cancer. The CDR3 runs from the conserved cysteine through the conserved F or W. The D gene is left open where the match is weak. Not all rows give a size; the values are once, few, many and, for expanded clones, a class.

J,size,length,V,D,DNA,CDR3
TRBJ1-3,NA,15,TRBV15,NA,TGTGCCACCAGCAACCGAATGAGCTCTGGAAACACCATATATTTT,CATSNRMSSGNTIYF
TRBJ1-3,NA,15,TRBV6-6,TRBD1,TGTGCCAGCAGTTACTCGCAGGGGGCAGGAAACACCATATATTTT,CASSYSQGAGNTIYF
TRBJ1-2,NA,16,TRBV7-2,NA,TGTGCCAGCAGCTCCCCCTCGACAGGTGCTAACTATGGCTACACCTTC,CASSSPSTGANYGYTF
TRBJ1-1,once,15,TRBV4-1,TRBD1,TGCGCCAGCAGCCAACCTTGGACAGGGAAGACTGAAGCTTTCTTT,CASSQPWTGKTEAFF
TRBJ2-1,NA,14,TRBV21-1,NA,NA,CASMWASGIHEQFF
TRBJ2-7,once,12,TRBV28,NA,TGTGCCAGCAGTCGTGGGCGGACGATGCAGTACTTC,CASSRGRTMQYF
TRBJ1-3,NA,15,TRBV15,NA,TGTGCCACCAGCAGAGGTTTAGGGGCTGGAAACACCATATATTTT,CATSRGLGAGNTIYF
TRBJ2-7,NA,14,TRBV6-1,NA,TGTGCCAGCAGGGATAGGCAGGGGTACTACGAGCAGTACTTC,CASRDRQGYYEQYF
TRBJ1-2,NA,15,TRBV4-2,TRBD1,TGTGCCAGCAGCCAAGTGGTAGTGACAGGGGTCGGCTACACCTTC,CASSQVVVTGVGYTF
TRBJ1-2,NA,15,TRBV7-2,NA,TGTGCCAGCAGCCCAGAAGAGGGTTTGGGCTATGGCTACACCTTC,CASSPEEGLGYGYTF
TRBJ1-1,NA,17,TRBV28,NA,TGTGCCAGCACCCTCCTCGGGGCTGGCGGAATGAACACTGAAGCTTTCTTT,CASTLLGAGGMNTEAFF